The next 30 T cell receptor beta chains were all read from a single sample in a study of identical twins' blood T cells. MiXCR, run by TCRdb on the 5' RACE reads, gives a single entry per CDR3 protein. The table lists 300,000 to 400,000 distinct CDR3 sequences, approximately 30% of them singletons, with approximately 6.6% in the top ten. The sequencing sample was made of PBMCs. These receptor sequences come from a woman between 18 and 49 years old in good health.

This chain uses TRBV13 with TRBJ1-3; D unclear. V shed 5 bases and J shed 0 bases, with 8 bases lying between them. Germline V gene lookup returns CDR1 PRHDT and CDR2 FYEKMQ (reference sequence). The CDR3 has 14 amino acids. Written as DNA, the CDR3 is TGTGCCAGCAGCCCTGACTTCTCTGGAAACACCATATATTTT. As protein: CASSPDFSGNTIYF.

A few counts support this clonotype. The gene calls are TRBV6-1 and TRBJ2-5; tentative D call: TRBD2 (5 bases). Per germline, CDR1 MNHNS and CDR2 SASEGT. CDR3 length: 13 residues. Trimming took off 4 bases at V and 5 bases at J, with 11 bases between the two ends. CDR3 DNA: TGTGCCAGCAGTGTATCGGGGATGGAGACCCAGTACTTC. Translated: CASSVSGMETQYF.

The rearrangement uses TRBV29-1 and TRBJ2-7, with a tentative D call TRBD1 (5 bases). V was cut by 4 bases and J by 3 bases, with 13 bases left in between. From germline, CDR1 is SQVTM and CDR2 ANQGSEA. This CDR3 comprises 13 residues. CDR3 coding DNA: TGCAGCGTTGTTCGGGCAGGGAACTACGAGCAGTACTTC. Protein product: CSVVRAGNYEQYF.

V gene TRBV20-1 combines with J gene TRBJ1-4, with D possibly being TRBD1 (6 bases). Trimming removed 1 base from V and 6 bases from J, with 9 bases in between. The CDR3 extends over 13 amino acids. Germline lookup yields CDR1 DFQATT and CDR2 SNEGSKA (reference sequence). CDR3 DNA sequence: TGCAGTGCTAGAGTCCCAGGGGATGAAAAACTGTTTTTT. Translated, it gives CSARVPGDEKLFF.

The chain links TRBV7-2 to TRBJ1-3; 7 bases agree with TRBD1. Trimming cost V 1 base and J 6 bases; bases outside gene matches: 6. This CDR3 is built from 15 residues. Germline CDR1 SGHTA, CDR2 FQGNSA. The CDR3 here is CASSLGQGAVNTIYF. The DNA for the CDR3 is TGTGCCAGCAGCTTAGGACAGGGCGCCGTAAACACCATATATTTT.

The CDR3 nucleotides are TGCAGCGTTGTGGCTAGCTCAGAGACCCAGTACTTC. Amino acids: CSVVASSETQYF. The chain carries TRBV29-1 and TRBJ2-5; perhaps TRBD2 as D (5 bases). CDR1 is SQVTM and CDR2 is ANQGSEA in the germline V gene. CDR3 size: 12 residues. V lost 4 bases and J lost 4, with 10 bases in between.

This sequence joins TRBV10-3 and TRBJ1-5, with D maybe TRBD1 (5 bases). Germline CDR1 is ENHRY and CDR2 is SYGVKD. This CDR3 contains 13 residues. Trimming took 6 bases from V and 4 from J, leaving 10 bases between them. This CDR3 reads CAIRTDTNQPQHF. The CDR3 region has the DNA TGTGCCATCAGGACAGACACAAATCAGCCCCAGCATTTT.

This clonotype has a count of ten or more. V is TRBV6-5 and J is TRBJ2-1; D might be TRBD1 (6 bases). Germline values: CDR1 MNHEY, CDR2 SVGAGI. The CDR3 runs to 13 residues. The V end was cut by 10 bases, the J end by 4 bases, with 14 bases between. CDR3 nucleotide sequence: TGTGCCATCCGGGACAAGGGATACAATGAGCAGTTCTTC. This sequence encodes CAIRDKGYNEQFF.

The chain joins TRBV6-1 to TRBJ1-1; 8 bases line up with TRBD1. Germline assignment: CDR1 MNHNS and CDR2 SASEGT. The J segment lost 7 bases and the V segment lost 2 bases, leaving 6 bases of the junction unmatched. This CDR3 contains 14 residues. CDR3 loop: CASSEQGAYVEAFF. As DNA, the CDR3 is TGTGCCAGCAGTGAACAGGGGGCGTATGTTGAAGCTTTCTTT.

This chain joins TRBV5-6 and TRBJ1-5, with a tentative D call TRBD1 (5 bases). In germline, CDR1 is SGHDT, CDR2 YYEEEE. The CDR3 is 15 residues long. Trimming took 4 bases from V and 0 from J, leaving 11 bases between them. The CDR3 here is CASSRGRSSNQPQHF. CDR3 DNA sequence: TGTGCCAGCAGCAGGGGACGGAGTAGCAATCAGCCCCAGCATTTT. The entire variable domain, with the rest obtained from reference TRBV5-6 and TRBJ1-5, is as follows: DAGVTQSPTHLIKTRGQQVTLRCSPKSGHDTVSWYQQALGQGPQFIFQYYEEEERQRGNFPDRFSGHQFPNYSSELNVNALLLGDSALYLCASSRGRSSNQPQHFGDGTRLSIL.

This clonotype was counted a few times. Germline and junction disagree at one end, which may indicate a read error. The rearrangement links TRBV23-1 to TRBJ1-6; no firm D call. TRBV23-1 is designated an ORF whose function remains uncertain. This CDR3 comprises 10 residues. Here the CDR3 DNA reads TGCGCCAGCAGTCTAGGCGGCTTCTACTTT. This codes for CASSLGGFYF.

This clonotype has a handful of counts. This chain links TRBV29-1 with TRBJ2-3; possible D gene TRBD1, 6 bases. The CDR3 has 15 residues. Germline CDR1 SQVTM, CDR2 ANQGSEA. With 0 bases removed from V and 2 bases from J, the gap between germline ends came to 12 bases. CDR3 sequence (DNA): TGCAGCGTTGAAGACCGGGGACAATCCACAGATACGCAGTATTTT. Translated, it gives CSVEDRGQSTDTQYF.

This rearrangement joins TRBV28 to TRBJ1-2; no reliable D call. The CDR3 totals 15 residues. The germline gives CDR1 MDHEN, CDR2 SYDVKM. V shed 6 bases and J shed 7 bases, with 21 bases lying between them. CDR3: CASSLGGSDYGGYTF. CDR3 in DNA: TGTGCCAGCAGCCTGGGAGGGTCGGATTATGGTGGCTACACCTTC.

J is TRBJ2-2 and V is TRBV11-2, with D perhaps TRBD1 (5 bases). The CDR3 is 15 residues long. The ends were cut back, 6 bases at V and 1 base at J, with 12 bases in the middle. Germline CDR1 is SGHAT and CDR2 is FQNNGV. Here the CDR3 DNA reads TGTGCCAGCAGGTCTCTTAGGGGGAACACCGGGGAGCTGTTTTTT. Amino acid sequence: CASRSLRGNTGELFF.

This chain links TRBV15 with TRBJ2-7; D is perhaps TRBD1 (5 bases). Germline V lookup: CDR1 LNHNV, CDR2 YYDKDF (reference sequence). Trimming removed 4 bases at V and 5 bases at J, with 15 bases between. This CDR3 is built from 14 residues. In nucleotides, the CDR3 is TGTGCCACCAGCACCCAGGGTACGTTGCACGAGCAGTACTTC. As protein: CATSTQGTLHEQYF.

Many counts were recorded for this clonotype. The V call is TRBV11-2, the J call TRBJ1-3; D ambiguous. The V end was cut by 3 bases, the J end by 6 bases, with 6 bases between. The CDR3 is made up of 12 amino acids. Germline CDR1 SGHAT, CDR2 FQNNGV. DNA for the CDR3: TGTGCCAGCAGCTTTGGGGAAAACACCATATATTTT. Translation: CASSFGENTIYF.

The sample holds a few counts of this clonotype. The chain is built from TRBV5-6 and TRBJ1-1; D uncertain. V lost 3 bases and J lost 1, with 19 bases in between. The CDR3 totals 17 residues. Germline V CDR1 and CDR2: SGHDT, YYEEEE. The DNA of the CDR3 is TGTGCCAGCAGCTCAAACCACCTTGGGAGGGCGAACACTGAAGCTTTCTTT. It translates to CASSSNHLGRANTEAFF.

This clonotype came up a few times. J is TRBJ2-1 and V is TRBV9; either TRBD1 or TRBD2 may fit D (5 bases each). V was shortened by 0 bases and J by 9 bases, with 19 bases between the two germline ends. The CDR3 loop spans 16 amino acids. The germline gives CDR1 SGDLS, CDR2 YYNGEE. CDR3 DNA: TGTGCCAGCAGCGTAGCTACGGATGGGGGAAGGGGTGAGCAGTTCTTC. Its translation: CASSVATDGGRGEQFF.

The chain is built from TRBV20-1 and TRBJ2-1, with D possibly TRBD2 on 5 matching bases. The CDR3 sequence is 15 residues long. Germline V lookup: CDR1 DFQATT, CDR2 SNEGSKA (reference sequence). Trimming removed 0 bases from V and 3 bases from J, with 12 bases in between. CDR3 nucleotide sequence: TGCAGTGCTAGAGAGGCCCGCCGGGGCTACAATGAGCAGTTCTTC. It is translated as CSAREARRGYNEQFF.

This clonotype was picked up a small number of times. The chain is built from TRBV6-1 and TRBJ1-4; TRBD1 matches 9 bases. Germline V gene data show CDR1 as MNHNS and CDR2 as SASEGT. The CDR3 spans 14 residues. After removal of 7 bases from V and 7 bases from J, the junction contained 7 bases not matched to a gene. CDR3 in DNA: TGTGCCAGCAACTACAGGGGGCGTAGTGAAAAACTGTTTTTT. It yields the protein CASNYRGRSEKLFF.

The CDR3 DNA follows: TGTGCCAGCAGCGCATCCCCCGAAGGGACTGAAGCTTTCTTT. Protein: CASSASPEGTEAFF. The chain recombines TRBV9 with TRBJ1-1; D remains unclear. V lost 3 bases, J lost 5 bases, and 14 bases lay in between. Looked up from germline, CDR1 is SGDLS and CDR2 is YYNGEE. The CDR3 contains 14 residues.

The CDR3, as DNA: TGTGCCAGCAGTTACGGTAGCTCGTCCACCGGGGAGCTGTTTTTT. It codes for CASSYGSSSTGELFF. V gene TRBV6-6 combines with J gene TRBJ2-2, with unresolved D. CDR1 and CDR2 (germline): MNHNY, SVGAGI (reference sequence). The CDR3 consists of 15 residues. The V gene lost 2 bases and the J gene lost 4 bases, with 11 bases spanning the gap.

This clonotype was seen only a few times. The chain uses TRBV11-2 and TRBJ2-7; D is undetermined. V lost 7 bases and J lost 4, with 14 bases in between. CDR3 length equals 13 residues. From germline, CDR1 is SGHAT and CDR2 FQNNGV. CDR3 loop: CASTPRRRYEQYF. The CDR3 region has the DNA TGTGCCAGCACCCCGAGACGGAGATACGAGCAGTACTTC.

The chain links TRBV6-5 to TRBJ1-2, with no clear D. Deletions cut 7 bases from V and 5 bases from J, with 14 bases between. There are 13 residues in the CDR3. Germline values: CDR1 MNHEY, CDR2 SVGAGI. This CDR3 reads CASTKFPGYGYTF. The DNA of the CDR3 is TGTGCCAGCACCAAGTTTCCAGGATATGGCTACACCTTC.

This clonotype was detected only a few times. J is TRBJ1-5 and V is TRBV12-3 or TRBV12-4; a weak D match, TRBD1 (6 bases). CDR3 length: 13 residues. The V and J ends lost 8 bases and 4 bases respectively, with 12 bases between them. CDR3 sequence reads: CASGRTENQPQHF. The CDR3 bases are TGTGCCAGCGGAAGGACAGAAAATCAGCCCCAGCATTTT.

This clonotype was found a few times. CDR3 sequence (DNA): TGTGCCAGCAGAAATAACAGGGAGGGAGATACGCAGTATTTT. This encodes CASRNNREGDTQYF. V and J are TRBV27 and TRBJ2-3; TRBD2 is a possible D gene (7 bases). CDR3 length: 14 residues. CDR1 MNHEY and CDR2 SMNVEV come from the germline V gene (reference sequence). V was shortened by 6 bases and J by 5 bases, with 15 bases between the two germline ends.

This chain uses TRBV7-2 with TRBJ1-6; 7 nucleotides align to TRBD1. The CDR3 spans 15 residues. From germline, CDR1 is SGHTA and CDR2 FQGNSA. The J segment lost 6 bases and the V segment lost 3 bases, leaving 5 bases of the junction unmatched. CDR3 in DNA: TGTGCCAGCAGCTTCCAGGGACAGACTAATTCACCCCTCCACTTT. Its protein is CASSFQGQTNSPLHF.

This chain links TRBV20-1 with TRBJ2-1; TRBD2 matches at 7 bases. J lost 4 bases, V lost 4 bases, and 4 bases had no gene match. This CDR3 has 13 residues. The germline V gene has CDR1 DFQATT and CDR2 SNEGSKA (reference sequence). The CDR3 reads CSATSGVYNEQFF. The CDR3 nucleotides read TGCAGTGCTACGAGCGGGGTTTACAATGAGCAGTTCTTC.

About this clonotype itself: A junction boundary mismatches the germline segment, possibly from a read error. V and J are TRBV6-6 and TRBJ2-1; D possibly corresponds to TRBD2 (5 bases). The CDR3 is 13 amino acids. Germline CDR1 reads MNHNY; CDR2 reads SVGAGI (reference sequence). Written as DNA, the CDR3 is TGTGCCAGCAGTTACACAACGGGGAATGAGCAGTTGTTC. It codes for CASSYTTGNEQLF.

The CDR3 bases are TGCAGTGCTAGGGTCACAGGGGAGGGGCCCCAGCATTTT. This sequence encodes CSARVTGEGPQHF. V is TRBV20-1 and J is TRBJ1-5; 7 bases are shared with TRBD1. This CDR3 spans 13 amino acids. The trim removed 3 bases at V and 9 bases at J, leaving 8 bases unmatched. Germline values: CDR1 DFQATT, CDR2 SNEGSKA (reference sequence).